This T cell receptor (beta chain) stems from a study of blood T cell repertoires in COVID-19. Clones were read by immunoSEQ multiplex PCR, and TCRdb kept only the in-frame ones, dropping some. The repertoire has under 250,000 clones, over 65% of them found once; the top ten carry just over 2.5%. This CDR3 is built from 17 residues. With 1 base removed from V and 0 bases from J, the gap between germline ends came to 14 bases. Germline CDR1 MNHEY, CDR2 SVGEGT. V gene TRBV6-2 or TRBV6-3 combines with J gene TRBJ2-3; D possibly corresponds to TRBD1 (5 bases). The receptor was isolated from a woman in her 70s with active or convalescent COVID-19. Source material: peripheral blood. This chain's CDR3 is CASSYFLRQPSTDTQYF. In DNA form, the CDR3 reads TGTGCCAGCAGTTACTTCCTACGACAGCCCAGCACAGATACGCAGTATTTT.